These T cell receptor beta chains were read from a single sample in a study of blood T cell repertoires in COVID-19. Assay: immunoSEQ multiplex PCR; the TCRdb copy retains only in-frame clones and omits some. This sample has over 250,000 clones, with approximately 89% found just once. The sequenced sample consisted of peripheral blood. The receptors originated from a man aged 35 to 55 who had recovered from COVID-19. The CDR3 runs from the conserved cysteine through the conserved F or W. A D gene is named only where the DNA matches it firmly. Expanded clones are given a class, and other clones once, few, many or no size at all.

TRBV7-2,TRBJ2-1,few,-,TGTGCCAGCAGCTTGGGCAGGGCTAACAATGAGCAGTTCTTC,CASSLGRANNEQFF
TRBV2,TRBJ2-5,-,TRBD1,TGTGCCAGCAGTGAAGGGACAGGCCGGGTGACCCAGTACTTC,CASSEGTGRVTQYF
TRBV25-1,TRBJ1-2,-,-,TGTGCCAGCAGTGAGACAGCTAACTATGGCTACACCTTC,CASSETANYGYTF
TRBV28,TRBJ2-7,-,TRBD1,TGTGCCAGCAGTTTAGGTACCGGGACAGGGATTTACGAGCAGTACTTC,CASSLGTGTGIYEQYF
TRBV7-3,TRBJ2-2,-,TRBD1,TGTGCCAGCAGCTTGGGGACAGGGGGCGCTTACGGGGAGCTGTTTTTT,CASSLGTGGAYGELFF
TRBV27,TRBJ2-1,once,TRBD2,TGTGCCAGCAGTCTCAGACTAGCGGGAGGGACTTACAATGAGCAGTTCTTC,CASSLRLAGGTYNEQFF
TRBV6-6,TRBJ2-1,-,TRBD2,TGTGCCAGCAGACGACGTTCCGGGACTAGTCCTTACAATGAGCAGTTCTTC,CASRRRSGTSPYNEQFF
TRBV11-2,TRBJ2-5,-,-,TGTGCCAGCAGCTTATCCAGTTTGACCAGGTACCAAGAGACCCAGTACTTC,CASSLSSLTRYQETQYF
TRBV20-1,TRBJ2-5,-,TRBD2,TGCAGTGCTAGTTGGAGCGGGGGGGCGGAGACCCAGTACTTC,CSASWSGGAETQYF
TRBV6-1,TRBJ1-6,-,TRBD1,TGTGCCAGCAGTGAGACCGGGACAGCCACTTATAATTCACCCCTCCACTTT,CASSETGTATYNSPLHF
TRBV10-3,TRBJ1-2,-,-,TGTGCCATCAATCGGGACACCGGGGCGCATGGCTACACCTTC,CAINRDTGAHGYTF
TRBV5-3,TRBJ1-4,-,-,TGTGCCAGAAGCTGGTGGGGGACAAAGACAACTAATGAAAAACTGTTTTTT,CARSWWGTKTTNEKLFF
TRBV28,TRBJ2-7,-,TRBD2,TGTGCCAGCAGTTTCCTAGCGGGAGCCGCCTACGAGCAGTACTTC,CASSFLAGAAYEQYF
TRBV6-1,TRBJ1-5,-,-,TGTGCCAGCAGTGAAGCGCTCGGTCAAGGAGGCAATCAGCCCCAGCATTTT,CASSEALGQGGNQPQHF
TRBV27,TRBJ2-2,-,-,TGTGCCAGCAGTTTCGGGCAGCGCGGGGGGGAGCTGTTTTTT,CASSFGQRGGELFF
TRBV29-1,TRBJ2-2,-,TRBD2,TGCAGCGGTTTAAGCGGGAGGAACACCGGGGAGCTGTTTTTT,CSGLSGRNTGELFF
TRBV5-5,TRBJ1-2,many,-,TGTGCCAGCAGCTTGGGGGCAGGGTCAAGTTATGGCTACACCTTC,CASSLGAGSSYGYTF
TRBV11-2,TRBJ2-3,-,-,TGTGCCAGCAGCTTAGTCGGGTCACCCGTTAGCACAGATACGCAGTATTTT,CASSLVGSPVSTDTQYF
TRBV19,TRBJ2-7,-,TRBD1,TGTGCCAGTAGTATCCGACAGGGACGGCCCTACGAGCAGTACTTC,CASSIRQGRPYEQYF
TRBV24-1,TRBJ2-3,-,TRBD1,TGTGCCACCAGCGAGACAGGGGGTACGCAGTATTTT,CATSETGGTQYF
TRBV19,TRBJ1-6,-,TRBD1,TGTGCCAGTAGTCCCGGGACAGAATTATATAATTCACCCCTCCACTTT,CASSPGTELYNSPLHF
TRBV5-4,TRBJ1-1,-,TRBD1,TGTGCCAGCAGCATCCCGACAGGGGGGAACACTGAAGCTTTCTTT,CASSIPTGGNTEAFF
TRBV2,TRBJ1-1,-,-,TGTGCCAGCACCCGAGGAGTGAATAACAGGGTTAACACTGAAGCTTTCTTT,CASTRGVNNRVNTEAFF
TRBV5-1,TRBJ2-1,few,TRBD2,TGCGCCAGCAGCTCCGACAAAGGTCCGGGACTAGCGGGAGAAAGAGGTAATGAGCAGTTCTTC,CASSSDKGPGLAGERGNEQFF
TRBV7-9,TRBJ2-1,-,TRBD2,TGTGCCAGCAGCTTATTAGGTTTGGCGGGAGGAAGGTCCTACAATGAGCAGTTCTTC,CASSLLGLAGGRSYNEQFF
TRBV29-1,TRBJ2-1,-,-,TGCAGCGTTGCTGAGAGCTCCTACAATGAGCAGTTCTTC,CSVAESSYNEQFF
TRBV10-3,TRBJ1-1,-,-,TGTGCCATCAGTGTCGGGGGGTCGGGGAACACTGAAGCTTTCTTT,CAISVGGSGNTEAFF
TRBV27,TRBJ1-1,-,TRBD1,TGTGCCAGCAGTTTAAGGAGGGGGCTCACTGAAGCTTTCTTT,CASSLRRGLTEAFF
TRBV7-2,TRBJ2-5,once,TRBD2,TGTGCCAGCAGCTTAGTCTTGAGCTCCGGGACTAGCGGTCAAGAGACCCAGTACTTC,CASSLVLSSGTSGQETQYF
TRBV19,TRBJ2-7,once,-,TGTGCCAGTAGCTCGGGGGTCTCCTACGAGCAGTACTTC,CASSSGVSYEQYF
TRBV7-9,TRBJ1-1,few,-,TGTGCCAGCAGCTCCCGGAACACTGAAGCTTTCTTT,CASSSRNTEAFF
TRBV28,TRBJ1-2,once,-,TGTGCCAGCAGGGCAGGGTTTAGCTATGGCTACACCTTC,CASRAGFSYGYTF
TRBV11-3,TRBJ2-7,-,TRBD1,TGTGCCAGCAGCTTCGGGACAGTCCAAATCTACGAGCAGTACTTC,CASSFGTVQIYEQYF
TRBV19,TRBJ2-3,once,-,TGTGCCAGTAGTATCCCGGGGGGCGGCACAGATACGCAGTATTTT,CASSIPGGGTDTQYF
TRBV7-3,TRBJ1-1,-,-,TGTGCCAGCAGCCAGGGCAGGAACACTGAAGCTTTCTTT,CASSQGRNTEAFF
TRBV19,TRBJ2-1,-,-,TGTGCCAGTAGTAGGACTACCCGATACAATGAGCAGTTCTTC,CASSRTTRYNEQFF
TRBV5-1,TRBJ2-7,-,-,TGCGCCAGCAGCTTGTCGGTGGGACTCATCTCCTACGAGCAGTACTTC,CASSLSVGLISYEQYF
TRBV28,TRBJ2-1,-,-,TGTGCCACCAACGTTGGACAGTACAATGAGCAGTTCTTC,CATNVGQYNEQFF
TRBV21-1,TRBJ2-3,-,-,TGTGCCAGCAGCCGGAGGCCCTGGGATACCGCGGATACGCAGTATTTT,CASSRRPWDTADTQYF
TRBV9,TRBJ2-3,-,-,TGTGCCAGCAGCGCCCCAATGGGAGGAGGTACAGATACGCAGTATTTT,CASSAPMGGGTDTQYF
TRBV5-1,TRBJ2-5,-,TRBD2,TGCGCCAGCAGCGCAGTAGGACTAGGCCAATTGGAGACCCAGTACTTC,CASSAVGLGQLETQYF
TRBV6-2/TRBV6-3,TRBJ2-7,once,-,TGTGCCAGCAGTCCAGGGGCGCCAGAGCAGTACTTC,CASSPGAPEQYF
TRBV10-3,TRBJ1-2,-,TRBD1,TGTGCCATCAGTGTCACGATAGGGGGCGGCTATGGCTACACCTTC,CAISVTIGGGYGYTF
TRBV4-1,TRBJ2-7,-,-,TGCGCCAGCAGCCAAGACAGCTCCTACGAGCAGTACTTC,CASSQDSSYEQYF
TRBV7-8,TRBJ1-3,few,-,TGTGCCAGCAGCTTAGGGAGAAGTGGAAACACCATATATTTT,CASSLGRSGNTIYF
TRBV13,TRBJ1-2,-,TRBD1,TGTGCCAGCAGCTTGGTCGTGGTTTCGTCGACAGGGAGGTTGAGAGATGGCTACACCTTC,CASSLVVVSSTGRLRDGYTF
TRBV3-1/TRBV3-2,TRBJ2-7,-,-,TGTGCCAGCAGCCAAGTAGGGCGGACTGAGTCCTACGAGCAGTACTTC,CASSQVGRTESYEQYF
TRBV10-3,TRBJ1-2,-,-,TGTGCCATCAAATGGGGGACTGTCGGCTATGGCTACACCTTC,CAIKWGTVGYGYTF
TRBV19,TRBJ2-7,-,TRBD1,TGTGCCAGTAGTATGACAGGGGGCTACGAGCAGTACTTC,CASSMTGGYEQYF
TRBV6-2/TRBV6-3,TRBJ1-5,-,-,TGTGCCAGCAGCCGTCCCGGGAGGTTGGATCAGCCCCAGCATTTT,CASSRPGRLDQPQHF
TRBV9,TRBJ1-6,-,-,TGTGCCAGCAGCGTAGGCACGGTAACTAATTCACCCCTCCACTTT,CASSVGTVTNSPLHF
TRBV27,TRBJ2-2,-,-,TGTGCCAGCAGTTTAAGGGGGGGGCGGGTCACCGGGGAGCTGTTTTTT,CASSLRGGRVTGELFF